The present entry profiles one T cell receptor (beta chain) with its context. Seattle researchers signed up patients amid active infection and tracked them longitudinally. These data come from a study of blood T cell repertoires in COVID-19. Study overall: Researchers got acute and convalescent COVID-19 samples from the United States, Italy and Spain.

Assay used: immunoSEQ multiplex PCR; TCRdb lists only in-frame clones, some missing. The top ten hold under 8.5% of the sample, which has some 230,000 clones, 82% seen once. This TCR came from a woman at least 80 years old with COVID-19, enrolled during active disease. Sequenced sample: peripheral blood.

CDR3 nucleotide sequence: TGTGCCAGCAGCTTAGTCGCAGGGAACGAGCAGTACTTC. Its translation is CASSLVAGNEQYF. The V call is TRBV7-9, the J call TRBJ2-7; D perhaps matches TRBD1 (5 bases). This CDR3 region has 13 residues. Trimming left V 1 base short and J 5 bases short, with 9 bases between. The germline gives CDR1 SEHNR, CDR2 FQNEAQ (reference sequence).